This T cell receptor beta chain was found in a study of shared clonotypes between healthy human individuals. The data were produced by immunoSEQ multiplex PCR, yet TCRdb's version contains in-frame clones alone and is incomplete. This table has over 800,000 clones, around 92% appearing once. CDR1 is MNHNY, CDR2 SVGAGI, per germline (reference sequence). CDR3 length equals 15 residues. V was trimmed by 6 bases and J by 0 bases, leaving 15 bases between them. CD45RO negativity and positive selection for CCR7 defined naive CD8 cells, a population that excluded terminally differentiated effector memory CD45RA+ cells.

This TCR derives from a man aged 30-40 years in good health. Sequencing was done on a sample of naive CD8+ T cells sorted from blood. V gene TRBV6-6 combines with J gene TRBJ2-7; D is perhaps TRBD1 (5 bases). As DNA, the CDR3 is TGTGCCAGCAGCTTCGACAGCCCACTCTCCTACGAGCAGTACTTC. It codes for CASSFDSPLSYEQYF.